The 30 T cell receptor beta chains given below trace back to one sample, sequenced in a study of T cell changes during pregnancy in multiple sclerosis. Sequencing was performed with immunoSEQ multiplex PCR; in TCRdb, only in-frame clones are kept and a portion is missing. In the table there are approximately 130,000 clones, roughly 96% of which are singletons. The specimen was peripheral blood, collected after pregnancy. These receptors all stem from a female donor with multiple sclerosis, enrolled in a pregnancy study.

This clone was detected once. This chain links TRBV9 with TRBJ2-2; 8 bases agree with TRBD2. Trimming took 3 bases from V and 1 from J; bases not matched to a gene: 8. CDR1 and CDR2 (germline): SGDLS, YYNGEE. There are 17 residues in the CDR3. The CDR3 bases are TGTGCCAGCAGCGCCACCAGACTAGCGTGGAACACCGGGGAGCTGTTTTTT. The encoded protein is CASSATRLAWNTGELFF.

J is TRBJ2-7 and V is TRBV7-9; the match to TRBD2 covers 8 bases. CDR3 length: 15 amino acids. Unmatched junction bases numbered 6, after V lost 3 bases and J lost 2 bases. Germline V gene sequence: CDR1 SEHNR, CDR2 FQNEAQ (reference sequence). CDR3 region: CASSFSLAAAYEQYF. The CDR3 DNA is TGTGCCAGCAGCTTCTCACTAGCGGCAGCCTACGAGCAGTACTTC.

The gene calls are TRBV7-6 and TRBJ2-1; D possibly corresponds to TRBD2 (6 bases). From germline, CDR1 is SGHVS and CDR2 FNYEAQ. This CDR3 has 13 residues. Trimming cost V 2 bases and J 6 bases, with 8 bases left between them. The CDR3 region is CASSLSSGNEQFF. The CDR3, as DNA: TGTGCCAGCAGCTTAAGTAGCGGCAATGAGCAGTTCTTC.

This clone showed up just once. This chain joins TRBV5-1 and TRBJ2-7; possible D gene TRBD2, 7 bases. CDR1 SGHRS and CDR2 YFSETQ come from the germline V gene. CDR3 size: 16 residues. V was clipped by 0 bases and J by 2 bases, with 15 bases between them. The CDR3 is CASSLGWQGRAYEQYF. In DNA form, the CDR3 reads TGCGCCAGCAGCTTGGGGTGGCAGGGGAGGGCCTACGAGCAGTACTTC.

The V and J genes are TRBV15 and TRBJ2-3, with 7 nucleotides matching TRBD2. The junction had 2 bases not matched to a gene; V was cut back by 1 base and J by 1 base. The germline V gene has CDR1 LNHNV and CDR2 YYDKDF (reference sequence). CDR3 length: 15 amino acids. The chain's CDR3 is CATSRAAGRTDTQYF. The DNA for the CDR3 is TGTGCCACCAGCAGAGCAGCGGGGCGCACAGATACGCAGTATTTT.

This clone was counted a single time. The chain joins TRBV2 to TRBJ1-3, with D possibly being TRBD1 (6 bases). CDR1 and CDR2 (germline): SNHLY, FYNNEI. This CDR3 has 16 amino acids. V lost 8 bases and J 0 bases, leaving 17 bases between the germline ends. Here the CDR3 reads CASVRHRDNSGNTIYF. CDR3 nucleotide sequence: TGTGCCAGCGTACGACACAGGGACAACTCTGGAAACACCATATATTTT.

The chain uses TRBV5-4 and TRBJ2-1, with 7 bases fitting TRBD2. Germline loops: CDR1 SGHNT, CDR2 YYREEE (reference sequence). The CDR3 totals 15 residues. J gave up 8 bases and V 1 base, and 9 bases lay outside the gene matches. The CDR3 DNA reads TGTGCCAGCAGCTTGTCCAGCGGGATCTTTGATGAGCAGTTCTTC. This gives the protein CASSLSSGIFDEQFF.

The chain is built from TRBV5-4 and TRBJ2-1; a weak D match, TRBD1 (5 bases). This CDR3 contains 16 residues. CDR1 and CDR2 from the germline V gene are SGHNT and YYREEE (reference sequence). The V end was cut by 1 base, the J end by 0 bases, with 11 bases between. The CDR3 bases are TGTGCCAGCAGCTTGCCTCGTCAGGGCTCCTACAATGAGCAGTTCTTC. This codes for CASSLPRQGSYNEQFF.

The V and J genes are TRBV18 and TRBJ2-7; D is uncertain. CDR3 length: 12 amino acids. Germline values: CDR1 KGHSH, CDR2 LQKENI. Trimming removed 0 bases at V and 3 bases at J, with 3 bases between. The CDR3 coding sequence is TGTGCCAGCTCACCACCGAGCTACGAGCAGTACTTC. It yields the protein CASSPPSYEQYF.

This chain links TRBV7-2 with TRBJ1-5; 9 nucleotides match TRBD1. J lost 1 base, V lost 5 bases, and 3 bases had no gene match. The CDR3 extends over 15 amino acids. CDR1 and CDR2 from the germline V gene are SGHTA and FQGNSA. The chain's CDR3 is CASSRDRGSNQPQHF. CDR3 coding DNA: TGTGCCAGCAGCCGAGACAGGGGGAGCAATCAGCCCCAGCATTTT. The full variable domain, rest sourced from reference TRBV7-2 and TRBJ1-5, is GAGVSQSPSNKVTEKGKDVELRCDPISGHTALYWYRQSLGQGLEFLIYFQGNSAPDKSGLPSDRFSAERTGGSVSTLTIQRTQQEDSAVYLCASSRDRGSNQPQHFGDGTRLSIL.

This chain joins TRBV6-5 and TRBJ2-3, with TRBD2 as a possible D gene (6 bases). Between the trimmed V and J ends, which lost 6 bases and 0 bases, there was a span of 10 bases. Germline assignment: CDR1 MNHEY and CDR2 SVGAGI. This CDR3 is 14 amino acids long. DNA of the CDR3: TGTGCCAGCAGCCGGGGAGGAAGCACAGATACGCAGTATTTT. Amino acid sequence: CASSRGGSTDTQYF.

The J gene is TRBJ1-5, the V gene TRBV2; D unresolved. V shed 1 base and J shed 1 base, with 11 bases lying between them. The CDR3 has 16 amino acids. The germline V gene has CDR1 SNHLY and CDR2 FYNNEI. CDR3 region: CASSEDPGWSNQPQHF. The DNA of the CDR3 is TGTGCCAGCAGTGAAGATCCGGGATGGAGCAATCAGCCCCAGCATTTT.

The chain joins TRBV28 to TRBJ2-5; TRBD2 matches 7 bases. The CDR3 spans 15 residues. V lost 6 bases, J lost 2 bases, and 9 bases stayed unmatched. Germline lookup yields CDR1 MDHEN and CDR2 SYDVKM. CDR3 in DNA: TGTGCCAGCAGACAGCCCGGGACTACTCAAGAGACCCAGTACTTC. Protein: CASRQPGTTQETQYF.

The rearrangement joins TRBV11-3 to TRBJ2-7, with D possibly being TRBD2 (5 bases). The V gene lost 0 bases and the J gene lost 5 bases, with 8 bases spanning the gap. This CDR3 contains 13 residues. Germline V gene sequence: CDR1 SGHNT, CDR2 YENEEA. The CDR3 spells CASSLDKRDEQYF. The DNA of the CDR3 is TGTGCCAGCAGCTTAGATAAGAGGGACGAGCAGTACTTC.

A single count supports this clone. This rearrangement joins TRBV27 to TRBJ2-7; D is uncertain. This CDR3 has 13 amino acids. Trimming removed 4 bases from V and 0 bases from J, with 7 bases in between. Germline V gene sequence: CDR1 MNHEY, CDR2 SMNVEV (reference sequence). The CDR3 DNA is TGTGCCAGCAGTTCGTCGGTCTCCTACGAGCAGTACTTC. This translates into CASSSSVSYEQYF.

The J gene is TRBJ1-3, the V gene TRBV2; 9 bases fit TRBD1. Looked up from germline, CDR1 is SNHLY and CDR2 is FYNNEI. V dropped 1 base and J dropped 4; count of bases not matched to a gene: 2. The length of the CDR3 is 15 residues. The CDR3 loop is CASSEGGQGGNTIYF. The CDR3 coding sequence is TGTGCCAGCAGTGAAGGGGGACAGGGCGGAAACACCATATATTTT.

The rearrangement links TRBV6-1 to TRBJ1-1; 9 nucleotides match TRBD1. J was trimmed by 3 bases and V by 7 bases; bases with no gene match: 3. CDR3 length: 13 residues. Germline values: CDR1 MNHNS, CDR2 SASEGT. DNA of the CDR3: TGTGCCAGCAACCGGGACAGGGACACTGAAGCTTTCTTT. Its translation is CASNRDRDTEAFF.

J is TRBJ2-1 and V is TRBV29-1, with 15 positions matching TRBD2. Germline V gene data show CDR1 as SQVTM and CDR2 as ANQGSEA. This CDR3 has 15 residues. V shed 6 bases, J shed 4 bases, and the junction held 4 bases outside the gene matches. In DNA, the CDR3 is TGCAGCGTCCCGGGACTAGCGGGAGGATACAATGAGCAGTTCTTC. The encoded protein is CSVPGLAGGYNEQFF.

The rearrangement uses TRBV6-5 and TRBJ1-2; maybe TRBD1 (5 bases). Trimming pared 6 bases from V and 6 bases from J, leaving 11 bases between. Germline CDR1 reads MNHEY; CDR2 reads SVGAGI. The CDR3 runs to 12 residues. CDR3 amino acids: CASRGGFDGYTF. DNA of the CDR3: TGTGCCAGCAGGGGGGGATTCGATGGCTACACCTTC.

V and J are TRBV7-8 and TRBJ2-3; tentative D call: TRBD2 (6 bases). The CDR3 is 16 amino acids. Germline CDR1 and CDR2: SGHVS and FQNEAQ. V lost 2 bases, J lost 4 bases, and 16 bases lay in between. CDR3 sequence (DNA): TGTGCCAGCAGCTTAATGACGGGAGTACCCCCAGATACGCAGTATTTT. It encodes CASSLMTGVPPDTQYF.

J is TRBJ2-1 and V is TRBV6-5, with D maybe TRBD1 (6 bases). The V gene's germline CDR1 is MNHEY and CDR2 SVGAGI. The V gene lost 7 bases and the J gene lost 4 bases, with 17 bases spanning the gap. The CDR3 extends over 15 amino acids. CDR3 sequence: CASTLTGPSYNEQFF. CDR3 coding DNA: TGTGCCAGCACCCTTACAGGGCCTTCTTACAATGAGCAGTTCTTC.

CDR3 sequence: CASSPPYRGPEGYEAFF. CDR3 nucleotide sequence: TGTGCCAGCAGCCCACCTTACAGGGGCCCTGAGGGTTATGAAGCTTTCTTT. The chain uses TRBV5-6 and TRBJ1-1; 7 bases match TRBD1. The CDR3 is made up of 17 amino acids. V lost 4 bases and J lost 7; bases outside the gene matches: 19. The germline gives CDR1 SGHDT, CDR2 YYEEEE.

The chain carries TRBV19 and TRBJ2-7; D perhaps matches TRBD1 (6 bases). Trimming left V 3 bases short and J 2 bases short, with 11 bases between. The CDR3 contains 14 residues. Germline V gives CDR1 LNHDA, CDR2 SQIVND (reference sequence). The CDR3 sequence is CASSIQGSPYEQYF. CDR3 sequence (DNA): TGTGCCAGTAGTATTCAGGGGTCCCCCTACGAGCAGTACTTC.

J is TRBJ2-7 and V is TRBV28, with D unresolved. The germline V gene encodes CDR1 MDHEN and CDR2 SYDVKM. V gave up 2 bases and J gave up 1 base, with 18 bases separating them. This CDR3 comprises 17 residues. CDR3 nucleotide sequence: TGTGCCAGCAGTTTAAGCCTCTTCACTGAACCTTCCTACGAGCAGTACTTC. Its translation: CASSLSLFTEPSYEQYF.

The chain has TRBV19 and TRBJ1-2, with D possibly matching TRBD1 (5 bases). V lost 8 bases and J lost 4, with 11 bases in between. Germline V gene lookup returns CDR1 LNHDA and CDR2 SQIVND (reference sequence). The CDR3 is 12 amino acids. In nucleotides, the CDR3 is TGTGCCAGTGGCCTAACAGGCTATGGCTACACCTTC. Its protein product is CASGLTGYGYTF.

This rearrangement joins TRBV28 to TRBJ1-3, with unresolved D. The CDR3 runs 14 residues. CDR1 and CDR2 from the germline V gene are MDHEN and SYDVKM. Trimming shortened V by 3 bases and J by 1 base, and 7 bases separated the two germline ends. In DNA form, the CDR3 reads TGTGCCAGCAGTTTTCGAGGGTCTGGAAACACCATATATTTT. Protein: CASSFRGSGNTIYF.

The gene calls are TRBV27 and TRBJ2-7, with 7 bases fitting TRBD1. This CDR3 region has 11 residues. Germline V gene sequence: CDR1 MNHEY, CDR2 SMNVEV (reference sequence). V dropped 7 bases and J dropped 7; count of bases not matched to a gene: 4. The CDR3 region is CASNRGNEQYF. The CDR3 DNA reads TGTGCCAGCAACAGGGGTAATGAGCAGTACTTC.

V and J are TRBV7-9 and TRBJ2-7; TRBD1 aligns across 12 bases. Germline V gene lookup returns CDR1 SEHNR and CDR2 FQNEAQ (reference sequence). This CDR3 contains 17 residues. V gave up 0 bases and J gave up 1 base; unmatched junction bases: 4. CDR3 amino acids: CASSLAGTGGRSYEQYF. CDR3 sequence (DNA): TGTGCCAGCAGCTTAGCGGGGACAGGGGGCAGGTCCTACGAGCAGTACTTC.

V is TRBV7-7 and J is TRBJ2-7, with 9 bases that match TRBD1. Germline V gene data show CDR1 as SSHAT and CDR2 as FNYEAQ (reference sequence). The CDR3 consists of 15 residues. CDR3 amino acids: CASSPTGTGLDEQYF. In nucleotides, the CDR3 is TGTGCTAGCTCACCTACCGGGACAGGGTTGGACGAGCAGTACTTC.

In its sample, this clone was seen once. V gene TRBV7-6 combines with J gene TRBJ2-7; weak D call: TRBD1 (5 bases). V lost 3 bases, J lost 6 bases, and 12 bases lay in between. The CDR3 runs 13 residues. Per germline, CDR1 SGHVS and CDR2 FNYEAQ. CDR3 region: CASSLSPGREQYF. The CDR3 region has the DNA TGTGCCAGCAGCTTGTCTCCAGGGCGCGAGCAGTACTTC.